These 27 T cell receptor beta chains were sequenced from one sample in a study of blood T cells in healthy people across ages. Then a second PCR, running roughly 7 to 12 cycles, was carried out with a sample-barcoded 5' primer and a J-beta primer mix. TCRdb re-derived calls from the 5' RACE reads in MiXCR, one entry per CDR3 protein. The sample consists of fewer than 700,000 distinct CDR3 sequences, about 43% of them appearing once. The sample taken for sequencing was blood. The receptors come from a man older than 75 in good health.

The chain recombines TRBV7-2 with TRBJ2-4; 7 bases are a match to TRBD1. The J call is doubtful: the DNA matches TRBJ2-5 better. The CDR3 consists of 14 residues. Germline-derived CDR1 and CDR2 are SGHTA and FQGNSA. CDR3 loop: CASSLNRGGETQYF. CDR3 DNA sequence: TGTGCCAGCAGCTTAAACAGGGGTGGCGAGACCCAGTACTTC.

Here the CDR3 reads CASSRTGGIDTQYF. CDR3 DNA: TGTGCCAGCAGTAGGACAGGTGGCATAGATACGCAGTATTTT. This sequence joins TRBV6-2 or TRBV6-3 and TRBJ2-3; 7 nucleotides match TRBD1. The CDR3 sequence is 14 residues long. From germline, CDR1 is MNHEY and CDR2 SVGEGT. V trimming: 5 bases; J trimming: 5 bases; junction bases outside the gene matches: 7.

This chain uses TRBV9 with TRBJ2-7; TRBD2 matches 7 bases. The ends lost 0 bases at V and 2 bases at J; junction bases unmatched: 8. There are 16 residues in the CDR3. CDR1 and CDR2 (germline): SGDLS, YYNGEE. This chain's CDR3 is CASSVVPRGRAYEQYF. CDR3 nucleotide sequence: TGTGCCAGCAGCGTAGTTCCTCGAGGGAGGGCCTACGAGCAGTACTTC.

The chain recombines TRBV6-6 with TRBJ1-1, with D hard to call. The germline CDR1 and CDR2 sequences are MNHNY and SVGAGI (reference sequence). The CDR3 is made up of 15 amino acids. V dropped 2 bases and J dropped 4 bases, with 14 bases sitting between them. The CDR3 sequence: CASSYPDPLGTEAFF. CDR3 nucleotides: TGTGCCAGCAGTTACCCTGACCCACTGGGCACTGAAGCTTTCTTT.

This clonotype was seen many times. The V call is TRBV28, the J call TRBJ2-7; D may be TRBD1 (6 bases). Germline assignment: CDR1 MDHEN and CDR2 SYDVKM. The CDR3 contains 15 residues. V shed 5 bases and J shed 0 bases, with 14 bases lying between them. The CDR3 nucleotides are TGTGCCAGCAGTCCGCCGGACAGCCTCTCCTACGAGCAGTACTTC. Translated: CASSPPDSLSYEQYF.

This clonotype has only one observation. The chain employs TRBV6-5 and TRBJ2-1; the D gene is possibly TRBD2 (7 bases). CDR1 and CDR2 from the germline V gene are MNHEY and SVGAGI. This CDR3 spans 15 amino acids. Trimming pared 6 bases from V and 4 bases from J, leaving 16 bases between. The CDR3 DNA reads TGTGCCAGCAGACCGACTAGCAGGGGTTACAATGAGCAGTTCTTC. It is translated as CASRPTSRGYNEQFF.

This clonotype came up a few times. CDR3: CASRAHLRRTGGHNEQFF. DNA of the CDR3: TGTGCCAGCAGAGCTCACCTCCGCAGGACAGGGGGCCACAATGAGCAGTTCTTC. This chain joins TRBV6-2 or TRBV6-3 and TRBJ2-1; 11 bases line up with TRBD1. V lost 6 bases to trimming and J lost 5 bases; unmatched junction nucleotides: 15. The CDR3 contains 18 residues. Germline V lookup: CDR1 MNHEY, CDR2 SVGEGT.

J is TRBJ2-1 and V is TRBV6-5, with 10 bases lining up with TRBD2. The germline gives CDR1 MNHEY, CDR2 SVGAGI. The CDR3 is made up of 14 amino acids. J was trimmed by 7 bases and V by 4 bases; bases with no gene match: 4. The CDR3 region has the DNA TGTGCCAGCAGTTCTGGGACTAGCGAAAATGAGCAGTTCTTC. Translating gives CASSSGTSENEQFF.

This chain uses TRBV20-1 with TRBJ2-5; D is perhaps TRBD1 (5 bases). The V gene lost 1 base and the J gene lost 5 bases, with 8 bases spanning the gap. The CDR3 consists of 12 residues. Germline V lookup: CDR1 DFQATT, CDR2 SNEGSKA (reference sequence). CDR3 protein: CSARGTPETQYF. CDR3 in DNA: TGCAGTGCTAGAGGGACACCGGAGACCCAGTACTTC.

Many counts were recorded for this clonotype. The chain uses TRBV4-1 and TRBJ2-5; possibly TRBD1 for D (6 bases). Germline V lookup: CDR1 MGHRA, CDR2 YSYEKL. The CDR3 spans 16 residues. V was trimmed by 2 bases and J by 1 base, leaving 14 bases between them. The CDR3 region is CASSQFFDRTQETQYF. The CDR3 DNA is TGCGCCAGCAGCCAATTTTTCGACAGGACCCAAGAGACCCAGTACTTC.

This chain joins TRBV21-1 and TRBJ2-4; the tabulated D call, TRBD1, remains unverified against the DNA. The J call is uncertain, as TRBJ2-7 better fits the DNA end. TRBV21-1 is flagged as a pseudogene. The CDR3 covers 15 residues. The CDR3 loop reads CASSQSGDRGYEQYF. CDR3 nucleotides: TGTGCCAGCAGCCAAAGTGGGGACAGGGGGTACGAGCAGTACTTC.

In the case of this clonotype: Being one base from a much bigger clone, this may be a read error. V is TRBV7-2 and J is TRBJ2-5; D ambiguous. Trimming left V 5 bases short and J 2 bases short, with 15 bases between. Germline loops: CDR1 SGHTA, CDR2 FQGNSA. CDR3 size: 15 residues. The CDR3 spells CASSPNKGKQETQYF. The CDR3 nucleotides are TGTGCCAGCAGCCCAAACAAGGGAAAACAAGAGACCCAGTACTTC.

The V call is TRBV20-1, the J call TRBJ2-1; no reliable D call. The end of the DNA aligns better with TRBJ2-7, so the J call may be wrong. The CDR3 has 13 residues. Germline CDR1 DFQATT, CDR2 SNEGSKA (reference sequence). The DNA for the CDR3 is TGCAGTGCCAGTGAGCAGACCCACAATGAGCAGTACTTC. This codes for CSASEQTHNEQYF.

The rearrangement uses TRBV27 and TRBJ2-2; D may be TRBD2 (6 bases). The germline gives CDR1 MNHEY, CDR2 SMNVEV (reference sequence). V was shortened by 4 bases and J by 6 bases, with 15 bases between the two germline ends. The CDR3 covers 15 residues. This CDR3 reads CASSYTSGVPGELFF. The CDR3, as DNA: TGTGCCAGCAGTTATACCTCGGGAGTCCCCGGGGAGCTGTTTTTT.

This clonotype was seen a handful of times. This chain joins TRBV30 and TRBJ2-7, with 10 bases fitting TRBD1. The V and J ends lost 1 base and 0 bases, in that order; junction bases with no gene match: 3. This CDR3 region has 15 residues. Per germline, CDR1 GTSNPN and CDR2 SVGIG (reference sequence). The CDR3 sequence is CAWSADRGSSYEQYF. In DNA form, the CDR3 reads TGTGCCTGGAGTGCGGACAGGGGGAGCTCCTACGAGCAGTACTTC.

This clonotype has a handful of counts. CDR3 loop: CASSPPTGLQYF. Written as DNA, the CDR3 is TGTGCCAGCAGTCCACCGACAGGACTTCAGTACTTC. The chain employs TRBV27 and TRBJ2-4, with a tentative D call TRBD1 (6 bases). The CDR3 consists of 12 residues. CDR1 and CDR2 from the germline V gene are MNHEY and SMNVEV (reference sequence). V was shortened by 5 bases and J by 11 bases, with 13 bases between the two germline ends.

This sequence joins TRBV6-1 and TRBJ2-7, with a tentative D call TRBD1 (6 bases). V lost 4 bases, J lost 0 bases, and 13 bases lay in between. This CDR3 spans 15 amino acids. The V gene's germline CDR1 is MNHNS and CDR2 SASEGT. The CDR3 spells CASSVYRVSSYEQYF. The DNA for the CDR3 is TGTGCCAGCAGTGTCTACAGGGTGAGCTCCTACGAGCAGTACTTC.

This chain joins TRBV11-2 and TRBJ2-2; D call uncertain. V lost 6 bases, J lost 7 bases, and 12 bases lay in between. Germline CDR1 and CDR2: SGHAT and FQNNGV. The CDR3 runs to 13 residues. The CDR3 region has the DNA TGTGCCAGCAGACAAGGCAGAAACGGGGAGCTGTTTTTT. Residues: CASRQGRNGELFF.

This clonotype was counted between two and nine times. The rearrangement links TRBV29-1 to TRBJ1-1; the D is unclear. With 0 bases removed from V and 0 bases from J, the gap between germline ends came to 11 bases. Germline V gives CDR1 SQVTM, CDR2 ANQGSEA. CDR3 length equals 15 residues. The CDR3 DNA follows: TGCAGCGTTGAAGATTACGCCCAGATGAACACTGAAGCTTTCTTT. It translates to CSVEDYAQMNTEAFF. The full variable domain, completed using reference TRBV29-1 and TRBJ1-1, is SAVISQKPSRDICQRGTSLTIQCQVDSQVTMMFWYRQQPGQSLTLIATANQGSEATYESGFVIDKFPISRPNLTFSTLTVSNMSPEDSSIYLCSVEDYAQMNTEAFFGQGTRLTVV.

The CDR3 here is CSARGRSGPSQETQYF. The CDR3 nucleotides read TGCAGTGCTAGGGGCCGTAGCGGGCCGAGCCAAGAGACCCAGTACTTC. This chain connects TRBV20-1 to TRBJ2-5, with 7 positions matching TRBD2. The germline V gene encodes CDR1 DFQATT and CDR2 SNEGSKA (reference sequence). V trimming: 3 bases; J trimming: 1 base; junction bases outside the gene matches: 11. This CDR3 is built from 16 residues.

Only a few counts were recorded for this clonotype. The chain employs TRBV20-1 and TRBJ2-3, with 8 bases identical to TRBD2. Germline CDR1 is DFQATT and CDR2 is SNEGSKA (reference sequence). The CDR3 runs 14 residues. Trimming removed 2 bases from V and 2 bases from J; junction bases left unmatched: 3. In DNA form, the CDR3 reads TGCAGTGCTAGAAGCGGGAGTTACACAGATACGCAGTATTTT. Translated: CSARSGSYTDTQYF.

This chain links TRBV7-9 with TRBJ2-4; TRBD1 agrees at 8 bases. Germline CDR1 reads SEHNR; CDR2 reads FQNEAQ (reference sequence). V lost 1 base to trimming and J lost 6 bases; unmatched junction nucleotides: 2. The CDR3 is 14 amino acids. CDR3 amino acids: CASSLGQGTNIQYF. The CDR3 DNA follows: TGTGCCAGCAGCTTAGGACAGGGGACAAACATTCAGTACTTC.

This clonotype was seen a few times. The CDR3, as DNA: TGTGCCAGCAGCTACTTCACAGGGGGCACAGATACGCAGTATTTT. Protein product: CASSYFTGGTDTQYF. The chain employs TRBV28 and TRBJ2-3, with 7 bases lining up with TRBD1. The CDR3 spans 15 residues. The V gene's germline CDR1 is MDHEN and CDR2 SYDVKM. V lost 6 bases to trimming and J lost 1 base; unmatched junction nucleotides: 7.

The V call is TRBV3-1, the J call TRBJ2-7, with 9 bases fitting TRBD1. The CDR3 sequence is 16 residues long. Germline V lookup: CDR1 LGHDT, CDR2 YNNKEL (reference sequence). V lost 4 bases, J lost 4 bases, and 11 bases stayed unmatched. CDR3 amino acids: CASSRGTPGTGYEQYF. CDR3 nucleotides: TGTGCCAGCAGCCGAGGCACACCCGGGACAGGGTACGAGCAGTACTTC.

The chain carries TRBV29-1 and TRBJ2-3; D is possibly TRBD1 (6 bases). Per germline, CDR1 SQVTM and CDR2 ANQGSEA. This CDR3 is 15 amino acids long. Deletions cut 8 bases from V and 1 base from J, with 19 bases between. This CDR3 reads CSLNTGFEGTDTQYF. The CDR3 region has the DNA TGCAGCCTTAATACAGGGTTTGAGGGCACAGATACGCAGTATTTT.

This rearrangement joins TRBV4-2 to TRBJ2-7, with a tentative D call TRBD1 (6 bases). Germline CDR1 reads LGHNA; CDR2 reads YNFKEQ. V gave up 0 bases and J gave up 4 bases, with 16 bases separating them. The CDR3 spans 16 residues. The DNA for the CDR3 is TGTGCCAGCAGCCAAGACGGACAGACATCCGGTTACGAGCAGTACTTC. Translated: CASSQDGQTSGYEQYF.

This chain uses TRBV7-3 with TRBJ2-3, with a tentative D call TRBD1 (5 bases). Trimming cost V 4 bases and J 1 base, with 12 bases left between them. Germline V gene sequence: CDR1 SGHTA, CDR2 FQGTGA. The length of the CDR3 is 15 residues. The CDR3 DNA reads as TGTGCCAGCAGCTCCACCGGCAGGGGCACAGATACGCAGTATTTT. Translation gives CASSSTGRGTDTQYF.